This TCR beta chain was identified during a study of human T cells and chemical hapten exposure. This CDR3 is built from 15 residues. The V end was cut by 0 bases, the J end by 0 bases, with 8 bases between. From germline, CDR1 is MNHNS and CDR2 SASEGT. This clonotype has more than one count but fewer than ten. TCRdb passed the RACE reads through MiXCR, listing each CDR3 protein once. The table records 180,000 or so distinct CDR3 sequences, under 35% of them present only once. Time point described: pre-sensitization, week 0. Treatment given: therapeutic diphenylcyclopropenone sensitization with weekly scalp DPC.

The chain links TRBV6-1 to TRBJ1-2, with a weak D call TRBD1 (6 bases). The material sequenced was whole blood, taken in connection with sensitization to the hapten diphenylcyclopropenone (DPC). This receptor was obtained from a woman in her 30s with alopecia areata. Some clones in this sample may be carry-over from other donors' samples. The CDR3 sequence is CASSEADSPNYGYTF. The CDR3 DNA sequence: TGTGCCAGCAGTGAAGCGGACAGTCCTAACTATGGCTACACCTTC.